These T cell receptor beta chains were read from a single sample in a study of CXCR3-negative and CXCR3-positive naive CD8 T cells. TCRdb reprocessed the 5' RACE reads and reports one entry per CDR3 protein, with no DNA. Its clone listing holds around 66,000 distinct CDR3 sequences. Sequenced sample: naive CXCR3+ CD8+ T cells from blood. The receptors were gathered from a human donor in good health. Some clones in this sample may be carry-over from other donors' samples. CDR3s include the opening cysteine and the closing phenylalanine or tryptophan.

V gene: TRBV29-1; J gene: TRBJ2-3; CDR3 protein: CSGRRGGGDTQYF
V gene: TRBV29-1; J gene: TRBJ1-4; CDR3 protein: CSVDALEFEGTNEKLFF
V gene: TRBV20-1; J gene: TRBJ2-1; CDR3 protein: CSARDPGSPYNEQFF
V gene: TRBV5-1; J gene: TRBJ2-1; CDR3 protein: CASSLRGAAAYNEQFF
V gene: TRBV18; J gene: TRBJ1-4; CDR3 protein: CASSPPYGSGEKPFF
V gene: TRBV19; J gene: TRBJ2-1; CDR3 protein: CASTESSYNEQFF
V gene: TRBV15; J gene: TRBJ2-1; CDR3 protein: CATSRVASGSYEQFF
V gene: TRBV29-1; J gene: TRBJ1-1; CDR3 protein: CSVVIPPWELNTEAFF
V gene: TRBV21-1; J gene: TRBJ2-7; CDR3 protein: CASSKARLRSLLDFREQYF
V gene: TRBV6-5; J gene: TRBJ1-1; CDR3 protein: CASSWADGTEAFF
V gene: TRBV2; J gene: TRBJ2-3; CDR3 protein: CASRGGISDTQYF
V gene: TRBV7-3; J gene: TRBJ1-1; CDR3 protein: CASSSGTGPMNTEAFF
V gene: TRBV2; J gene: TRBJ1-5; CDR3 protein: CASSERSNQPQHF
V gene: TRBV6-2/TRBV6-3; J gene: TRBJ2-7; CDR3 protein: CASTSAGLAAYEQYF
V gene: TRBV29-1; J gene: TRBJ1-1; CDR3 protein: CSVGWGENTEAFF
V gene: TRBV5-1; J gene: TRBJ2-1; CDR3 protein: CASSFNFYNEQFF
V gene: TRBV6-5; J gene: TRBJ2-2; CDR3 protein: CASSQGQGNTGELFF
V gene: TRBV12-3/TRBV12-4; J gene: TRBJ2-1; CDR3 protein: CASSLLGTGDRDEQFF
V gene: TRBV29-1; J gene: TRBJ1-2; CDR3 protein: CSVGGMTGGLFLGGYTF
V gene: TRBV29-1; J gene: TRBJ2-5; CDR3 protein: CSVEVLALYQETQYF
V gene: TRBV3-1; J gene: TRBJ1-2; CDR3 protein: CASSEEGRVTHGYTF
V gene: TRBV10-3; J gene: TRBJ2-7; CDR3 protein: CAISELAGGIMYGEQYF
V gene: TRBV28; J gene: TRBJ2-3; CDR3 protein: CASSLSMGDFGTQYF
V gene: TRBV5-1; J gene: TRBJ2-1; CDR3 protein: CASSLEQLAGGSYNEQFF
V gene: TRBV21-1; J gene: TRBJ2-7; CDR3 protein: CATGTAPYEQYF
V gene: TRBV7-2; J gene: TRBJ1-1; CDR3 protein: CASSPIRNTEAFF
V gene: TRBV6-5; J gene: TRBJ2-3; CDR3 protein: CASSSGREDLEDTQYF
V gene: TRBV6-6; J gene: TRBJ2-3; CDR3 protein: CASSTLGIDTQYF
V gene: TRBV29-1; J gene: TRBJ2-7; CDR3 protein: CSVEAPGQGTYEQYF
V gene: TRBV29-1; J gene: TRBJ2-1; CDR3 protein: CSGGTGMNEQFF
V gene: TRBV11-2; J gene: TRBJ2-2; CDR3 protein: CASSGGSDKRNTGELFF
V gene: TRBV4-1; J gene: TRBJ2-7; CDR3 protein: CASSQSGQGSYEQYF
V gene: TRBV20-1; J gene: TRBJ2-7; CDR3 protein: CSARVRATYEQYF
V gene: TRBV20-1; J gene: TRBJ2-3; CDR3 protein: CSAKAGRTDTQYF
V gene: TRBV7-9; J gene: TRBJ2-5; CDR3 protein: CASSGWDRVETQYF
V gene: TRBV29-1; J gene: TRBJ1-1; CDR3 protein: CSVLQGAGDEAFF
V gene: TRBV12-3/TRBV12-4; J gene: TRBJ2-7; CDR3 protein: CASSSGPGRGGKSYEQYF
V gene: TRBV7-3; J gene: TRBJ2-1; CDR3 protein: CASSEAGDSYNEQFF
V gene: TRBV6-6; J gene: TRBJ1-1; CDR3 protein: CASSYSTGEAFF
V gene: TRBV7-9; J gene: TRBJ2-7; CDR3 protein: CASSSSRDRGMGYEQYF
V gene: TRBV7-2; J gene: TRBJ2-3; CDR3 protein: CASSWGAGTDTQYF
V gene: TRBV7-6; J gene: TRBJ1-2; CDR3 protein: CASSLSRVNYGYTF
V gene: TRBV4-1; J gene: TRBJ2-1; CDR3 protein: CASSQDPLLAGERNEQFF
V gene: TRBV3-1; J gene: TRBJ2-7; CDR3 protein: CASSPSSVAGGREQYF
V gene: TRBV25-1; J gene: TRBJ2-5; CDR3 protein: CASGESEETQYF
V gene: TRBV29-1; J gene: TRBJ2-3; CDR3 protein: CSVEFTDTQYF
V gene: TRBV20-1; J gene: TRBJ1-5; CDR3 protein: CSARDLGYSNQPQHF
V gene: TRBV9; J gene: TRBJ2-7; CDR3 protein: CASSPSGDEQYF
V gene: TRBV20-1; J gene: TRBJ2-1; CDR3 protein: CSARRDSVEQFF
V gene: TRBV7-9; J gene: TRBJ2-3; CDR3 protein: CASSFPLGGISTDTQYF
V gene: TRBV6-6; J gene: TRBJ1-2; CDR3 protein: CASSYGGEGYTF
V gene: TRBV20-1; J gene: TRBJ2-5; CDR3 protein: CSARDQNGRDLETQYF
V gene: TRBV7-6; J gene: TRBJ2-7; CDR3 protein: CASSLGQVSPNEQYF